This is a list of T cell receptor beta chains from one sample in a study of T-cell memory formation after mild COVID-19. From the 5' RACE reads, TCRdb called clonotypes with MiXCR, one entry per CDR3 protein. The top ten hold under 15% of the sample, which has hundreds of thousands of distinct CDR3 sequences, more than 20% seen once. Sequenced: PBMCs or a T cell subset sorted from them (not recorded which). The receptor set was obtained from an adult woman who had mild COVID-19 (a few samples of this study predate the infection). Cell type and time point are not known. The CDR3 runs from the conserved cysteine through the conserved F or W. The D gene is left open where the match is weak. Part of the rows lack a size; the others show once, few, many or a class for expanded clones.

clone_size d_call j_call v_call cdr3_aa cdr3_nt
few - TRBJ1-1 TRBV5-1 CASSSERGVTEAFF TGCGCCAGCAGCTCGGAACGGGGGGTGACTGAAGCTTTCTTT
- TRBD2 TRBJ2-7 TRBV6-1 CASAPTGTSSEQDF TGTGCCAGTGCACCGACCGGGACTAGCTCCGAGCAGGACTTC
- - TRBJ1-4 TRBV5-1 CASSLAAGRVEKLFF TGCGCCAGCAGCTTGGCCGCGGGTCGGGTTGAAAAACTGTTTTTT
few TRBD2 TRBJ2-7 TRBV11-2 CASSPRLAVTGEQYF TGTGCCAGCAGCCCAAGACTAGCGGTCACGGGGGAGCAGTACTTC
- - TRBJ2-2 TRBV4-3 CASSRKERPNTGELFF TGCGCCAGCAGCCGAAAGGAGCGACCGAACACCGGGGAGCTGTTTTTT
- TRBD1 TRBJ1-6 TRBV18 CASSPPMGQGSSPLHF TGTGCCAGCTCACCACCCATGGGACAGGGGAGTTCACCCCTCCACTTT
many - TRBJ1-3 TRBV3-1 CASSQDGSSGNTIYF TGTGCCAGCAGCCAAGACGGAAGCTCTGGAAACACCATATATTTT
- - TRBJ1-3 TRBV15 CATSPWGGSSGNTIYF TGTGCCACCAGCCCCTGGGGGGGATCATCTGGAAACACCATATATTTT
few TRBD2 TRBJ2-1 TRBV2 CASRERGGSYNEQFF TGTGCCAGCAGGGAGCGGGGGGGCTCCTACAATGAGCAGTTCTTC
few TRBD2 TRBJ2-3 TRBV24-1 CATSDTGTIFGTQITDTQYF TGTGCCACCAGTGACACCGGGACTATTTTTGGAACTCAAATCACAGATACGCAGTATTTT
- - TRBJ2-5 TRBV6-4 CASSDSPSEMATQYF TGTGCCAGCAGTGACTCGCCTAGCGAGATGGCGACCCAGTACTTC
- TRBD1 TRBJ1-5 TRBV6-2/TRBV6-3 CASSYRQGQGGSQPQHF TGTGCCAGCAGTTACCGACAGGGACAGGGAGGATCTCAGCCCCAGCATTTT
- TRBD1 TRBJ1-5 TRBV12-3/TRBV12-4 CASSGQGAASNQPQHF TGTGCCAGCAGTGGACAGGGGGCAGCGAGCAATCAGCCCCAGCATTTT
few - TRBJ2-6 TRBV12-3/TRBV12-4 CASSRVRDSGANVLTF TGTGCCAGCAGTAGGGTGAGAGACTCTGGGGCCAACGTCCTGACTTTC